This T cell receptor (beta chain) was captured by sequencing in a study of cytomegalovirus exposure and HLA in healthy donors. Study at large: Around 80 million unique TCR sequences came from HLA-typed donors in an early release.

The CDR3 contains 15 residues. CDR1 and CDR2 from the germline V gene are MNHNY and SVGAGI (reference sequence). Germline trimming cut 2 bases from V and 4 bases from J; bases unmatched to any gene: 6. Primers for the PCR totalled 60 Vbeta and 13 Jbeta. Sequencing was performed with immunoSEQ multiplex PCR; in TCRdb, only in-frame clones are kept and a portion is missing. The sample consists of about 230,000 clones, about 83% of them appearing once. Notes on the study in general: Most of the CMV-associated TCR beta chains (in a later analysis) appeared to be HLA-restricted. Of the V segments, some could not be distinguished, including TRBV6-2 and TRBV6-3, and were excluded.

With respect to this clone: The antigen is undetermined.

The sequence came from a human donor in good health. Input material: PBMCs. The chain is built from TRBV6-6 and TRBJ2-3, with 7 positions matching TRBD1. The CDR3 region is CASSYRDRRSDTQYF. The CDR3 DNA is TGTGCCAGCAGTTACCGGGACAGACGGTCAGATACGCAGTATTTT.